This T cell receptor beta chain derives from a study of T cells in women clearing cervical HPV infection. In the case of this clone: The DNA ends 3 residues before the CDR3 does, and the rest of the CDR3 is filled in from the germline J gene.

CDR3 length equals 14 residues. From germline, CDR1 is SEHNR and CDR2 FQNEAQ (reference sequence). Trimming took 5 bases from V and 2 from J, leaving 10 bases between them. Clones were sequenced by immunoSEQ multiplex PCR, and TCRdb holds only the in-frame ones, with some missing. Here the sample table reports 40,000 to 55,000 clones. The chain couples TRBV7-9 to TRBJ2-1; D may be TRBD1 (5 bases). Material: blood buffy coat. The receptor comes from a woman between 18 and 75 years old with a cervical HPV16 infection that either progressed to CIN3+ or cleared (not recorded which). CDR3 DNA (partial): TGTGCCAGCAGCCTCGCCAGGGCCTACAATGAG. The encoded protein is CASSLARAYNE. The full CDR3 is CASSLARAYNEQFF.